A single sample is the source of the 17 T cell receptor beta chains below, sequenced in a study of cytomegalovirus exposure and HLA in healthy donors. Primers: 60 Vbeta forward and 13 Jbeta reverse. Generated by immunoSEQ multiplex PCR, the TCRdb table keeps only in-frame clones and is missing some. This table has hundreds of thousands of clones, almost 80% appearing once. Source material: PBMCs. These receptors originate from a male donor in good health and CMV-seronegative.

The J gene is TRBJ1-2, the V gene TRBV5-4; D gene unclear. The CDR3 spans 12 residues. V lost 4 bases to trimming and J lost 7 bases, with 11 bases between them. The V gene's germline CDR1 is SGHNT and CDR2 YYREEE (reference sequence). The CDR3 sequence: CASSGGLFGYTF. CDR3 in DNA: TGTGCCAGCAGCGGCGGACTGTTTGGCTACACCTTC.

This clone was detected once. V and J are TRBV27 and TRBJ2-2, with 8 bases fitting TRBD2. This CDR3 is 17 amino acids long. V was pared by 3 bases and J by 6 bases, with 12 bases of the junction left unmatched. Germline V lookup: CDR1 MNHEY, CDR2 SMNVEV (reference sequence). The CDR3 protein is CASSFARGGAFSGELFF. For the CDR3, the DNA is TGTGCCAGCAGTTTTGCCCGGGGGGGGGCTTTTTCCGGGGAGCTGTTTTTT.

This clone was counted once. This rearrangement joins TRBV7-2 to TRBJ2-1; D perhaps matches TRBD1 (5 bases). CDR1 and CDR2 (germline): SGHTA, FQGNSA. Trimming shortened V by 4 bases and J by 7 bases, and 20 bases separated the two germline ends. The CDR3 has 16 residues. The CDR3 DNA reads TGTGCCAGCAGCTCCCAGGGCCCTGCAACCGCAAATGAGCAGTTCTTC. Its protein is CASSSQGPATANEQFF.

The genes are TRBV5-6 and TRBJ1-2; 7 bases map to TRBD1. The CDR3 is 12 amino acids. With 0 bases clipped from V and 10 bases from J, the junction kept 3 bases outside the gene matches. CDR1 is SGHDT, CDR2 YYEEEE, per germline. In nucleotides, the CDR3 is TGTGCCAGCAGCTTGGCCGACAGGGTCTACACCTTC. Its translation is CASSLADRVYTF.

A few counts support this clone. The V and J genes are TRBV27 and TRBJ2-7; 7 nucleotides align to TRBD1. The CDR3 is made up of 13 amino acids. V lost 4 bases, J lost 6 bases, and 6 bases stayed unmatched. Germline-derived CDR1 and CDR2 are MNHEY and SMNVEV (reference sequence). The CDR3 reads CASSSLTGTEQYF. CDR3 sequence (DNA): TGTGCCAGCAGTTCGCTGACAGGGACCGAGCAGTACTTC.

The CDR3 reads CAISESQVGQYF. Here the CDR3 DNA reads TGTGCCATCAGTGAGTCGCAGGTGGGGCAGTACTTC. The chain has TRBV10-3 and TRBJ2-7; D gene uncertain. Germline CDR1 ENHRY, CDR2 SYGVKD. The CDR3 spans 12 residues. V gave up 0 bases and J gave up 9 bases, with 9 bases separating them.

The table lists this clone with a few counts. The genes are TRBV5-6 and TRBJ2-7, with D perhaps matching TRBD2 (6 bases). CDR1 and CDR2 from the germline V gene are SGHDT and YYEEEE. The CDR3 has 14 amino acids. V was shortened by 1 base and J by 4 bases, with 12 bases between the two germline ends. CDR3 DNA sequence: TGTGCCAGCAGCTTGTCCCTAGCGCTGTACGAGCAGTACTTC. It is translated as CASSLSLALYEQYF.

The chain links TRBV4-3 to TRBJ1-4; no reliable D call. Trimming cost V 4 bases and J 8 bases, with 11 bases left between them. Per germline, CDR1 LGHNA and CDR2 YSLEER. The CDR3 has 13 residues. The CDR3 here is CASSRAGREKLFF. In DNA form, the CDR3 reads TGCGCCAGCAGCCGGGCTGGTCGCGAAAAACTGTTTTTT.

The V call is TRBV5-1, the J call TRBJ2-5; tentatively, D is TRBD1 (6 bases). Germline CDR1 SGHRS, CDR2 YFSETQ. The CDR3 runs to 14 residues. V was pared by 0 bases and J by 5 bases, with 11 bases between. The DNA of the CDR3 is TGCGCCAGCAGCTTGGCCACAGGGACGGAGACCCAGTACTTC. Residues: CASSLATGTETQYF.

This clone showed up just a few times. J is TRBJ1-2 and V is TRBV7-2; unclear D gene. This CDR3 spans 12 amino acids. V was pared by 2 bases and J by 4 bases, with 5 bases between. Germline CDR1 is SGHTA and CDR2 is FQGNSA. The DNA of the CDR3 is TGTGCCAGCAGCTTATCGGTCTATGGCTACACCTTC. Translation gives CASSLSVYGYTF.

The CDR3 reads CASSFLGRGQGSRSLHF. In nucleotides, the CDR3 is TGTGCCAGCAGTTTTCTGGGTCGAGGACAGGGGTCTAGATCCCTCCACTTT. The chain has TRBV27 and TRBJ1-6; 9 positions match TRBD1. The trim removed 3 bases at V and 14 bases at J, leaving 17 bases unmatched. In germline, CDR1 is MNHEY, CDR2 SMNVEV (reference sequence). This CDR3 is built from 17 residues.

CDR3 DNA: TGTGCCAGCAGCCACTCCACAGGGGGCGCCGATGGCTACACCTTC. Residues: CASSHSTGGADGYTF. The chain links TRBV14 to TRBJ1-2; 9 positions agree with TRBD1. CDR1 SGHDN and CDR2 FVKESK come from the germline V gene. V lost 3 bases, J lost 6 bases, and 8 bases stayed unmatched. The CDR3 spans 15 residues.

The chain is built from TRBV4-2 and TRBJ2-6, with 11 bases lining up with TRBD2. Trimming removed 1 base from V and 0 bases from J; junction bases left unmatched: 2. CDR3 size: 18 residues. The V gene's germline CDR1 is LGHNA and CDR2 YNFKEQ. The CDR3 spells CASSQAGTSGSGANVLTF. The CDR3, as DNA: TGTGCCAGCAGCCAAGCCGGGACTAGCGGCTCTGGGGCCAACGTCCTGACTTTC.

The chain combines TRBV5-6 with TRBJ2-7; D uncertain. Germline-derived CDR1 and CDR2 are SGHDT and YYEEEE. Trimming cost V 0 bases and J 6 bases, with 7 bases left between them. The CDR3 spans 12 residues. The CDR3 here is CASSLAGGEQYF. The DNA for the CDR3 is TGTGCCAGCAGCTTGGCCGGTGGCGAGCAGTACTTC.

The CDR3 nucleotides are TGTGCCAGCTCACCGGGGTATAGCGGGAAGGATCTAGAGACCCAGTACTTC. Amino acid sequence: CASSPGYSGKDLETQYF. The chain links TRBV18 to TRBJ2-5; 8 bases are shared with TRBD2. Germline V gene lookup returns CDR1 KGHSH and CDR2 LQKENI. This CDR3 has 17 amino acids. With V trimmed by 3 bases and J by 4 bases, 13 bases remained unmatched.

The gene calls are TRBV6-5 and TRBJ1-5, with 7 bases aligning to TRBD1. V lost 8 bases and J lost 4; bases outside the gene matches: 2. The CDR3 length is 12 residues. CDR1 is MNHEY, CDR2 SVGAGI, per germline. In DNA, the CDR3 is TGTGCCAGCGGGGGACAGAATCAGCCCCAGCATTTT. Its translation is CASGGQNQPQHF.

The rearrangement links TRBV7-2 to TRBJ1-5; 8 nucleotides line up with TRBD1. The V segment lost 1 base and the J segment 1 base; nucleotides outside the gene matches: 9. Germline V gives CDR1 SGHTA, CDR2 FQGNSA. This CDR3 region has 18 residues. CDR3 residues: CASSLGVAGGWSNQPQHF. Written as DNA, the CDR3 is TGTGCCAGCAGCTTAGGGGTGGCAGGGGGCTGGAGCAATCAGCCCCAGCATTTT.